Following are 4 T cell receptor beta chains from one sample sequenced in a study of immune heterogeneity within non-small cell lung tumors. A multiplex PCR containing 32 V primers and 13 J primers was used to amplify TCR beta CDR3. TCRdb analysed the multiplex PCR reads with MiXCR anew, one entry per CDR3 protein. The sample consists of several thousand distinct CDR3 sequences, approximately 58% of them appearing once. Bulk tumor genomic DNA, 450 to 600 ng per sample, was the template. Widely spaced biopsies, several per primary tumor, were obtained at surgery. Samples came from untreated patients having curative surgery for newly diagnosed non-small cell lung cancer. The specimen was lung tumor tissue. The receptors were gathered from a man aged 65 to 85 with non-small cell lung cancer.

This rearrangement joins TRBV19 to TRBJ2-3; no firm D call. The germline V gene encodes CDR1 LNHDA and CDR2 SQIVND (reference sequence). This CDR3 has 10 residues. V was trimmed by 8 bases and J by 4 bases, leaving 4 bases between them. CDR3 in amino acids: CASEADTQYF. CDR3 in DNA: TGTGCCAGTGAAGCAGATACGCAGTATTTT. The variable domain in full, with the rest retrieved from reference TRBV19 and TRBJ2-3, is DGGITQSPKYLFRKEGQNVTLSCEQNLNHDAMYWYRQDPGQGLRLIYYSQIVNDFQKGDIAEGYSVSREKKESFPLTVTSAQKNPTAFYLCASEADTQYFGPGTRLTVL.

This clonotype was observed a handful of times. The chain uses TRBV6-1 and TRBJ1-2, with 9 bases lining up with TRBD1. The CDR3 extends over 14 amino acids. J lost 6 bases, V lost 5 bases, and 7 bases had no gene match. In germline, CDR1 is MNHNS, CDR2 SASEGT. The CDR3 DNA is TGTGCCAGCAGTAGACAGGGGGGCATGGATGGCTACACCTTC. Translated: CASSRQGGMDGYTF.

This clonotype ranks as large. The rearrangement links TRBV18 to TRBJ1-1; D perhaps matches TRBD1 (5 bases). The germline V gene has CDR1 KGHSH and CDR2 LQKENI. Trimming cost V 2 bases and J 5 bases, with 9 bases left between them. The CDR3 extends over 13 amino acids. The CDR3 DNA is TGTGCCAGCTCACCATCGGGGGGGACTGAAGCTTTCTTT. It is translated as CASSPSGGTEAFF.

The chain combines TRBV6-5 with TRBJ2-7; tentatively, D is TRBD1 or TRBD2 (5 bases each). The CDR3 extends over 13 amino acids. Trimming stripped 0 bases from V and 6 bases from J, with 9 bases between. Germline V gives CDR1 MNHEY, CDR2 SVGAGI. The CDR3, as DNA: TGTGCCAGCAGTTACTCTGGGGGTAGCGAGCAGTACTTC. It codes for CASSYSGGSEQYF.